Listed here are 21 T cell receptor beta chains from one sample, sequenced in a study of cytomegalovirus exposure and HLA in healthy donors. Produced via immunoSEQ multiplex PCR; TCRdb's table is partial and in-frame only. This table has 110,000 to 150,000 clones, around 89% appearing once. The sequencing input was PBMCs. The receptors were sampled from a woman aged 25 to 39 in good health and CMV-seropositive.

This chain links TRBV11-2 with TRBJ1-1; TRBD1 matches at 9 bases. Germline V gives CDR1 SGHAT, CDR2 FQNNGV. The V and J ends lost 5 bases and 4 bases, in that order; junction bases with no gene match: 8. CDR3 length: 15 residues. The CDR3 DNA sequence: TGTGCCAGCAGCACCCGACAGGGGGGGGCCACTGAAGCTTTCTTT. Translation: CASSTRQGGATEAFF.

This clone has only one observation. The chain employs TRBV5-8 and TRBJ1-1; D uncertain. CDR1 is SGHTS, CDR2 YDEGEE, per germline. The length of the CDR3 is 14 residues. The V end lost 1 base, the J end lost 4 bases, and 11 bases lay between the germline ends. CDR3 sequence: CASSLRVGSTEAFF. In DNA form, the CDR3 reads TGTGCCAGCAGCTTGAGGGTAGGGAGCACTGAAGCTTTCTTT.

For the CDR3, the DNA is TGTGCCAGCAGCCCCCCGACTAGCGGGTACGAGGTCTACGAGCAGTACTTC. It codes for CASSPPTSGYEVYEQYF. This chain connects TRBV16 to TRBJ2-7; 10 bases match TRBD2. CDR1 is KGHSY, CDR2 FQNENV, per germline. V gave up 4 bases and J gave up 3 bases; unmatched junction bases: 12. The CDR3 extends over 17 amino acids.

The chain is built from TRBV19 and TRBJ2-1, with TRBD2 matching over 12 bases. The CDR3 is 19 amino acids. V was clipped by 5 bases and J by 5 bases; unmatched bases: 16. The germline CDR1 and CDR2 sequences are LNHDA and SQIVND (reference sequence). The CDR3 DNA reads as TGTGCCAGTAGTTTCCGACTAGCGGGGGCCCCGTCCAGGGACAATGAGCAGTTCTTC. This codes for CASSFRLAGAPSRDNEQFF.

The chain couples TRBV15 to TRBJ2-3, with D perhaps TRBD1 (6 bases). The V end was cut by 1 base, the J end by 1 base, with 12 bases between. Germline V gives CDR1 LNHNV, CDR2 YYDKDF (reference sequence). The CDR3 has 16 residues. The CDR3 nucleotides are TGTGCCACCAGCAGAGGGCAGGGGACGGGCACAGATACGCAGTATTTT. Its translation: CATSRGQGTGTDTQYF.

The chain uses TRBV7-6 and TRBJ2-3, with 9 bases lining up with TRBD1. CDR1 and CDR2 (germline): SGHVS, FNYEAQ. CDR3 length: 14 amino acids. Trimming took 4 bases from V and 3 from J; bases not matched to a gene: 2. The CDR3 DNA sequence: TGTGCCAGCAGCTCCGGACAGGGGACAGATACGCAGTATTTT. Translating gives CASSSGQGTDTQYF.

The chain has TRBV4-2 and TRBJ2-3, with a possible D match to TRBD1 (5 bases). The CDR3 totals 16 residues. Germline V CDR1 and CDR2: LGHNA, YNFKEQ. Trimming cost V 4 bases and J 2 bases, with 16 bases left between them. The CDR3 here is CASSPSIGRDTDTQYF. In DNA form, the CDR3 reads TGTGCCAGCAGCCCGAGTATTGGCAGGGACACAGATACGCAGTATTTT.

This clone was picked up one time. The V call is TRBV6-1, the J call TRBJ1-5, with TRBD1 identical over 7 bases. With V trimmed by 1 base and J by 4 bases, 7 bases remained unmatched. The germline CDR1 and CDR2 sequences are MNHNS and SASEGT. This CDR3 comprises 16 residues. CDR3 sequence: CASSEVGRGINQPQHF. CDR3 DNA sequence: TGTGCCAGCAGTGAAGTGGGCAGGGGGATAAATCAGCCCCAGCATTTT.

This clone has only one observation. V and J are TRBV28 and TRBJ1-4; no firm D call. There are 18 residues in the CDR3. Germline CDR1 and CDR2: MDHEN and SYDVKM. V lost 7 bases to trimming and J lost 1 base, with 22 bases between them. CDR3 protein: CASTLARVRRVTNEKLFF. DNA of the CDR3: TGTGCCAGCACCTTAGCGAGGGTGAGGCGGGTAACTAATGAAAAACTGTTTTTT.

The chain joins TRBV7-8 to TRBJ2-7; 16 bases line up with TRBD2. V was pared by 5 bases and J by 2 bases, with 12 bases of the junction left unmatched. Germline CDR1 reads SGHVS; CDR2 reads FQNEAQ. The CDR3 consists of 19 residues. The CDR3 loop reads CASSPVGLAGGLWPYEQYF. The CDR3 DNA sequence: TGTGCCAGCAGCCCGGTGGGACTAGCGGGGGGGCTTTGGCCCTACGAGCAGTACTTC.

This clone has just a few counts. The gene calls are TRBV19 and TRBJ1-2; D ambiguous. V dropped 3 bases and J dropped 2 bases, with 7 bases sitting between them. There are 13 residues in the CDR3. Per germline, CDR1 LNHDA and CDR2 SQIVND (reference sequence). CDR3 coding DNA: TGTGCCAGTAGTATTCACCGGAACTATGGCTACACCTTC. Translating it yields CASSIHRNYGYTF.

The chain uses TRBV11-2 and TRBJ1-6; D not certain. Germline V gives CDR1 SGHAT, CDR2 FQNNGV. V was trimmed by 3 bases and J by 0 bases, leaving 12 bases between them. The CDR3 is made up of 17 amino acids. CDR3 protein: CASSLRVTSSYNSPLHF. Written as DNA, the CDR3 is TGTGCCAGCAGCTTGCGGGTAACGAGCTCCTATAATTCACCCCTCCACTTT.

This chain uses TRBV28 with TRBJ2-7; no reliable D call. Germline-derived CDR1 and CDR2 are MDHEN and SYDVKM. There are 13 residues in the CDR3. Trimming took off 5 bases at V and 4 bases at J, with 12 bases between the two ends. The CDR3, as DNA: TGTGCCAGCAGTCAAAAATTTGAGTACGAGCAGTACTTC. Translation: CASSQKFEYEQYF.

The chain is built from TRBV25-1 and TRBJ2-5; D remains ambiguous. V lost 3 bases, J lost 4 bases, and 6 bases lay in between. Germline V gene lookup returns CDR1 MGHDK and CDR2 SYGVNS. CDR3 size: 12 residues. For the CDR3, the DNA is TGTGCCAGCAGTGATCTGCGAGAGACCCAGTACTTC. Translating gives CASSDLRETQYF.

As regards this clone: A read error may produce the germline difference seen at one junction end. The chain couples TRBV28 to TRBJ1-5; possible D gene TRBD1, 6 bases. The CDR3 spans 15 residues. Germline V gene lookup returns CDR1 MDHEN and CDR2 SYDVKM. CDR3 bases: TGTGCCAGCAGGTTATCGGGGGGCGGCAATCAGCCCCAGCATTTT. Translating it yields CASRLSGGGNQPQHF. The whole variable domain, remainder taken from reference TRBV28 and TRBJ1-5, is DVKVTQSSRYLVKRTGEKVFLECVQDMDHENMFWYRQDPGLGLRLIYFSYDVKMKEKGDIPEGYSVSREKKERFSLILESASTNQTSMYLCASRLSGGGNQPQHFGDGTRLSIL.

The V and J genes are TRBV5-6 and TRBJ2-2; no reliable D call. The V end lost 4 bases, the J end lost 2 bases, and 6 bases lay between the germline ends. Germline V gene sequence: CDR1 SGHDT, CDR2 YYEEEE. There are 13 residues in the CDR3. Here the CDR3 DNA reads TGTGCCAGCAGCCTACTAAACACCGGGGAGCTGTTTTTT. Its protein product is CASSLLNTGELFF.

The rearrangement uses TRBV6-5 and TRBJ1-5; TRBD1 agrees at 9 bases. Looked up from germline, CDR1 is MNHEY and CDR2 is SVGAGI. J gave up 6 bases and V 6 bases, and 6 bases lay outside the gene matches. The CDR3 loop spans 14 amino acids. The CDR3: CASSPGQGFQPQHF. The CDR3 nucleotides are TGTGCCAGCAGCCCGGGACAGGGTTTTCAGCCCCAGCATTTT.

This clone turned up a few times. The rearrangement joins TRBV11-2 to TRBJ2-7; 10 positions match TRBD1. J was trimmed by 4 bases and V by 4 bases; bases with no gene match: 4. This CDR3 spans 14 amino acids. Germline assignment: CDR1 SGHAT and CDR2 FQNNGV. The CDR3: CASSSTGGPYEQYF. For the CDR3, the DNA is TGTGCCAGCAGCTCGACAGGGGGCCCATACGAGCAGTACTTC.

V is TRBV7-8 and J is TRBJ1-3; D is unresolved. The V end was cut by 5 bases, the J end by 2 bases, with 13 bases between. The CDR3 is made up of 15 amino acids. Germline V gene lookup returns CDR1 SGHVS and CDR2 FQNEAQ. The chain's CDR3 is CASSPSRVTGNTIYF. The CDR3, as DNA: TGTGCCAGCAGCCCCTCGCGCGTGACTGGAAACACCATATATTTT.

V and J are TRBV6-6 and TRBJ1-5; no firm D call. Germline CDR1 reads MNHNY; CDR2 reads SVGAGI (reference sequence). The ends were cut back, 3 bases at V and 9 bases at J, with 15 bases in the middle. There are 14 residues in the CDR3. CDR3 residues: CASSYVGASGPQHF. CDR3 sequence (DNA): TGTGCCAGCAGTTATGTTGGCGCCTCAGGGCCCCAGCATTTT.

The chain joins TRBV5-4 to TRBJ2-1, with D maybe TRBD2 (5 bases). With 0 bases removed from V and 13 bases from J, the gap between germline ends came to 14 bases. This CDR3 contains 13 residues. Germline CDR1 is SGHNT and CDR2 is YYREEE (reference sequence). CDR3 nucleotides: TGTGCCAGCAGCTTGGTCTCTAGCAGAGGACAGTTCTTC. Its translation: CASSLVSSRGQFF.